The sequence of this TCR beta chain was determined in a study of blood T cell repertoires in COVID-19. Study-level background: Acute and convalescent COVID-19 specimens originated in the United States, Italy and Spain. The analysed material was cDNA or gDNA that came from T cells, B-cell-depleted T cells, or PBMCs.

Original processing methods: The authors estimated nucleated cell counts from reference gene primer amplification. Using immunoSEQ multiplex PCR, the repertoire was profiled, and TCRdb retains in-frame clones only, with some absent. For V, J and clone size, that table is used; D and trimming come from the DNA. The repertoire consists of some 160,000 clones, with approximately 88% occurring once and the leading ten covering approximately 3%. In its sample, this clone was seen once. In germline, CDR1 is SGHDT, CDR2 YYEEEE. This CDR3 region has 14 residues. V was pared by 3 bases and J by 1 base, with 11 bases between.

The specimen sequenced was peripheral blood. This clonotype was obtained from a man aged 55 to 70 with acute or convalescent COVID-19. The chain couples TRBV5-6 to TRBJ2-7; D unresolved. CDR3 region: CASSSLEDSYEQYF. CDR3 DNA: TGTGCCAGCAGCTCGTTAGAGGATTCCTACGAGCAGTACTTC.